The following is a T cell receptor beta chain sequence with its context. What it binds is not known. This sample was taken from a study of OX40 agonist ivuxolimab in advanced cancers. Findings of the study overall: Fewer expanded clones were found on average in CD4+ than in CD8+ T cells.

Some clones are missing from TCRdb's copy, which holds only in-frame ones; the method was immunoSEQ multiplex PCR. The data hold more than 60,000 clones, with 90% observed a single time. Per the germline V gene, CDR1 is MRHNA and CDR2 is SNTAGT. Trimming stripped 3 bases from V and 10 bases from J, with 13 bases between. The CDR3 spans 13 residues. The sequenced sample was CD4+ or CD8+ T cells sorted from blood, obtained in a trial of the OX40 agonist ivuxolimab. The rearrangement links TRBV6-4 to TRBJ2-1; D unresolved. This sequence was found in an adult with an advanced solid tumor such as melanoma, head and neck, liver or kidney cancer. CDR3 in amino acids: CASSEEVRGEQFF. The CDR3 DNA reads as TGTGCCAGCAGTGAAGAGGTTAGAGGCGAGCAGTTCTTC.